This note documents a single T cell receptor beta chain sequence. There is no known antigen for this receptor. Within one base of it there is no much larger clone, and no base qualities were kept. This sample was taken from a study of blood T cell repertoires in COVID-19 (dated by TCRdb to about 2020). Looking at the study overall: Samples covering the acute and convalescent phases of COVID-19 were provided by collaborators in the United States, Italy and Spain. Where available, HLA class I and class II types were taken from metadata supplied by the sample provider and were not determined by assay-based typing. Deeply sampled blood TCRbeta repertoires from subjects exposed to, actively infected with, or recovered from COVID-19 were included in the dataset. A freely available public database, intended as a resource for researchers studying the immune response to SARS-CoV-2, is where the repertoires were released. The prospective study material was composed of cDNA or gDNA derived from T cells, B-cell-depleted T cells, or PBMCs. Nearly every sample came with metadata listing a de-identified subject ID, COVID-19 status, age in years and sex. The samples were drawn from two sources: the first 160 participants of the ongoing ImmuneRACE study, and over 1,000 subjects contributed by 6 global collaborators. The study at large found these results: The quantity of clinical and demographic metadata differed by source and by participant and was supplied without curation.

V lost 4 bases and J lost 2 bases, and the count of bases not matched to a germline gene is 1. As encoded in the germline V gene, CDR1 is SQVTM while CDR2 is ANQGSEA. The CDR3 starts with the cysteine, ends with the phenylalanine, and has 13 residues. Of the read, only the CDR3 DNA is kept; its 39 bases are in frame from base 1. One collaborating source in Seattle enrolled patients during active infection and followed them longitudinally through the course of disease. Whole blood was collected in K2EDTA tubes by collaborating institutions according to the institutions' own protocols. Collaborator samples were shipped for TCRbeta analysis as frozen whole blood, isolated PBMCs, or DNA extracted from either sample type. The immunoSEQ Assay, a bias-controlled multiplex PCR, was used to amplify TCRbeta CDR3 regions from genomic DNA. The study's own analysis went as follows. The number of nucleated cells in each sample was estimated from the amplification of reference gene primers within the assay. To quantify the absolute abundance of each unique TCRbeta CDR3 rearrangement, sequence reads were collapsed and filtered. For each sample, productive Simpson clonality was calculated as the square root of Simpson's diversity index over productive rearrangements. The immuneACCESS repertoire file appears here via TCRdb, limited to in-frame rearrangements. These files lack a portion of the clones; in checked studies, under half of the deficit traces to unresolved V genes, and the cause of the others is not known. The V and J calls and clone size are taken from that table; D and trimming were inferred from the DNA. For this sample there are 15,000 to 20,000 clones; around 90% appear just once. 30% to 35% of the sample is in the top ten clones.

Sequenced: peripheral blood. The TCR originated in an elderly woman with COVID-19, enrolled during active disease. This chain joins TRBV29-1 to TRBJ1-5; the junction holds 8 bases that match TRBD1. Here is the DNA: TGCAGCGTTGGACAGGGGCGCAATCAGCCCCAGCATTTT. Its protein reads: CSVGQGRNQPQHF.